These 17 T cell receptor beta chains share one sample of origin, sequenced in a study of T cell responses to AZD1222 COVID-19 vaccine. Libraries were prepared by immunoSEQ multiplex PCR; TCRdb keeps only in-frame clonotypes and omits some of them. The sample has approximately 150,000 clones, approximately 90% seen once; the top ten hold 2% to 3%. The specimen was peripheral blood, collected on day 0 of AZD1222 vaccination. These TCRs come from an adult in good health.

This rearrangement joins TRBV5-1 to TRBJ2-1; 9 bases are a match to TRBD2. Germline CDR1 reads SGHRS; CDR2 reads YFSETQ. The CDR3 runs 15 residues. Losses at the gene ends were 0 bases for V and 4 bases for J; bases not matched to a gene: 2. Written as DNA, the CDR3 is TGCGCCAGCAGCTTGGCGACTAGCGGTTACAATGAGCAGTTCTTC. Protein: CASSLATSGYNEQFF.

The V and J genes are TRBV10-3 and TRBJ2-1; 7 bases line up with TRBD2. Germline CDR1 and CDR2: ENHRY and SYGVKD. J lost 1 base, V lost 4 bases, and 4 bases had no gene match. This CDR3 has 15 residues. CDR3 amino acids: CAISVGGGSYNEQFF. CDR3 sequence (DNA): TGTGCCATCAGTGTTGGGGGAGGGTCCTACAATGAGCAGTTCTTC.

CDR3 loop: CASSVGQGAYNEQYF. The CDR3 DNA reads TGTGCCAGCAGCGTAGGGCAGGGGGCTTACAACGAGCAGTACTTC. The V gene is TRBV9, the J gene TRBJ2-7, with TRBD1 matching 8 bases. This CDR3 is built from 15 residues. The V gene end was trimmed by 0 bases and the J gene end by 5 bases; junction bases not matched to a gene: 7. Germline values: CDR1 SGDLS, CDR2 YYNGEE.

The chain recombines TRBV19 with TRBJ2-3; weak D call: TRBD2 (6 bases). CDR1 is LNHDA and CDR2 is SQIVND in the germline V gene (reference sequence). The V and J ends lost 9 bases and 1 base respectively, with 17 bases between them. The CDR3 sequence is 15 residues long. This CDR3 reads CASAGTRTRTDTQYF. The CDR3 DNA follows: TGTGCCAGCGCCGGGACTCGGACACGCACAGATACGCAGTATTTT.

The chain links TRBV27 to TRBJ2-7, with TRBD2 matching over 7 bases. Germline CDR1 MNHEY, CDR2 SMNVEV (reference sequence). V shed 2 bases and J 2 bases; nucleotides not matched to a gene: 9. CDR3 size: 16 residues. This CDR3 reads CASSLKAGGITYEQYF. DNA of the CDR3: TGTGCCAGCAGTTTAAAGGCCGGGGGGATCACCTACGAGCAGTACTTC.

The CDR3 protein is CASSGYKAKNIQYF. The CDR3 DNA is TGTGCCAGCAGCGGGTACAAGGCCAAAAACATTCAGTACTTC. This rearrangement joins TRBV28 to TRBJ2-4; no definite D call. Trimming took 6 bases from V and 1 from J, leaving 10 bases between them. Looked up from germline, CDR1 is MDHEN and CDR2 is SYDVKM. The CDR3 sequence is 14 residues long.

The CDR3, as DNA: TGTGCCAGTAGTGATCCAGGCTTAGGATTTGGTGAGCAGTTCTTC. This encodes CASSDPGLGFGEQFF. This chain joins TRBV19 and TRBJ2-1; unclear D gene. Germline CDR1 reads LNHDA; CDR2 reads SQIVND (reference sequence). Trimming took 5 bases from V and 9 from J, leaving 20 bases between them. The CDR3 runs to 15 residues.

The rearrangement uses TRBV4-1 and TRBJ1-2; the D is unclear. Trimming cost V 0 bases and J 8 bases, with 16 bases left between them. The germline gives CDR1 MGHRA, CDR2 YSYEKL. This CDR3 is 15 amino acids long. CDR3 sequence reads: CASSQERLPVVGYTF. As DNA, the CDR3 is TGCGCCAGCAGCCAAGAAAGGCTTCCGGTGGTCGGCTACACCTTC.

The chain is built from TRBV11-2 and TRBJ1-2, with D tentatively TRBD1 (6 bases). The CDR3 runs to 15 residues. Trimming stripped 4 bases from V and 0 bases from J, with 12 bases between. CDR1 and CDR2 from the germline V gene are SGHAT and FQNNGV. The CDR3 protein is CASSSYRAPNYGYTF. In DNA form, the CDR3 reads TGTGCCAGCAGCTCCTACAGGGCGCCTAACTATGGCTACACCTTC.

As DNA, the CDR3 is TGTGCCAGCAGCCAGGCACAGGGAATTGGTGGCTACACCTTC. Translating it yields CASSQAQGIGGYTF. The rearrangement uses TRBV11-2 and TRBJ1-2; a weak D match, TRBD1 (6 bases). The germline gives CDR1 SGHAT, CDR2 FQNNGV. V lost 5 bases and J 7 bases, leaving 17 bases between the germline ends. The CDR3 length is 14 residues. Full variable domain (remainder filled in from reference TRBV11-2 and TRBJ1-2): EAGVAQSPRYKIIEKRQSVAFWCNPISGHATLYWYQQILGQGPKLLIQFQNNGVVDDSQLPKDRFSAERLKGVDSTLKIQPAKLEDSAVYLCASSQAQGIGGYTFGSGTRLTVV.

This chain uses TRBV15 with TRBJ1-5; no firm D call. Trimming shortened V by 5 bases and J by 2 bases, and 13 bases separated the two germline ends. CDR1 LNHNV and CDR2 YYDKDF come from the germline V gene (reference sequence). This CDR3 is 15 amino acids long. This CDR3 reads CATSLDGRGNQPQHF. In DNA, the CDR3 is TGTGCCACCAGCTTGGACGGGAGAGGCAATCAGCCCCAGCATTTT.

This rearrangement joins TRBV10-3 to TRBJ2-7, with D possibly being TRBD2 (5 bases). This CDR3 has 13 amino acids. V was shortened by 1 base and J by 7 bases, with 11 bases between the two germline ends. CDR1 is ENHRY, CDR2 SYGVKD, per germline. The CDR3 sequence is CAISEYGSGEQYF. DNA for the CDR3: TGTGCCATCAGTGAGTATGGGAGTGGAGAGCAGTACTTC.

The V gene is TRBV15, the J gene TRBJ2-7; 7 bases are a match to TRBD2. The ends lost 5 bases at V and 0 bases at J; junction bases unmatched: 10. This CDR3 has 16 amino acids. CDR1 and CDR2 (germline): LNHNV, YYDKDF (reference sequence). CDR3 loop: CATSPLRGGDSYEQYF. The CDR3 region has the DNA TGTGCCACCAGCCCTCTTCGGGGAGGGGACTCCTACGAGCAGTACTTC.

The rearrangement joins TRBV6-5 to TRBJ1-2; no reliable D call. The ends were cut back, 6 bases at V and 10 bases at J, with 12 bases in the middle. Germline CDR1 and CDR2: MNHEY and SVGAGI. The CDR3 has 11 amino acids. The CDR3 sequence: CASRKLDAYTF. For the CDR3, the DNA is TGTGCCAGCAGAAAATTGGACGCCTACACCTTC.

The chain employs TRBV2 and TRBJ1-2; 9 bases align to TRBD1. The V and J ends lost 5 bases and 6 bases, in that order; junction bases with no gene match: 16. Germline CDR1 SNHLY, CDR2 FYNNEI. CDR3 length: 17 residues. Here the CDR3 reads CASSKSSLRTGDNGYTF. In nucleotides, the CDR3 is TGTGCCAGCAGTAAATCCTCGCTACGGACAGGGGACAATGGCTACACCTTC.

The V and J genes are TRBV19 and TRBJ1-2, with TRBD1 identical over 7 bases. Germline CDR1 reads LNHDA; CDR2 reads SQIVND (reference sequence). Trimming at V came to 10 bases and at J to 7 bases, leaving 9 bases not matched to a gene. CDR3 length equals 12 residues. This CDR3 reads CATNRGQAGYTF. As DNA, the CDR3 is TGTGCCACAAACAGGGGCCAGGCTGGCTACACCTTC.

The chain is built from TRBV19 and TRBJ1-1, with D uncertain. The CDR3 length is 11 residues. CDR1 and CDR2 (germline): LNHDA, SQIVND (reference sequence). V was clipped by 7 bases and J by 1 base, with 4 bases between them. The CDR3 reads CASMGNTEAFF. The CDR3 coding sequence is TGTGCCAGTATGGGGAACACTGAAGCTTTCTTT.